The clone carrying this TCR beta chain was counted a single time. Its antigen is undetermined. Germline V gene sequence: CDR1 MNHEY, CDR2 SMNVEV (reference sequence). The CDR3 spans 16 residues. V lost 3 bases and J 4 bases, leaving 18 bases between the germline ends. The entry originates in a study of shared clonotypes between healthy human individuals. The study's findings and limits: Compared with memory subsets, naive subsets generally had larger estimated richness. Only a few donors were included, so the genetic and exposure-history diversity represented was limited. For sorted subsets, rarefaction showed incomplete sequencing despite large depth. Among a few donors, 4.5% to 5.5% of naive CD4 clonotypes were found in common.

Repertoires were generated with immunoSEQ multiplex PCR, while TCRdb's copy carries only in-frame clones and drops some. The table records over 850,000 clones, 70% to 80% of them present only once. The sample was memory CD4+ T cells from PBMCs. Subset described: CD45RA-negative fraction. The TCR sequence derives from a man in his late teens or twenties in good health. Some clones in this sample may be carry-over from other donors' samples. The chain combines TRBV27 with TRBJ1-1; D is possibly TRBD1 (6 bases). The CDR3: CASSFLGGRSGTEAFF. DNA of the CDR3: TGTGCCAGCAGTTTTTTGGGGGGCCGTTCTGGCACTGAAGCTTTCTTT.